A selection of T cell receptor beta chains follows, all from one sample in a study of blood T cell repertoires in COVID-19. Produced via immunoSEQ multiplex PCR; TCRdb's table is partial and in-frame only. The profile shows hundreds of thousands of clones, 70% to 90% of them singletons. The sample consisted of PBMCs or T cells enriched from blood (not recorded which). These receptors all come from a young woman who had recovered from COVID-19. Both conserved end residues are part of each CDR3. D genes are given only for firm matches. Not all rows give a size; the values are once, few, many and, for expanded clones, a class.

CDR3 DNA: TGTGCCAGCAGTTTGGGGCTAGCGGGTTTCTCCTCCTACGAGCAGTACTTC; CDR3 protein: CASSLGLAGFSSYEQYF; clone size: .; J gene: TRBJ2-7; D gene: TRBD2; V gene: TRBV27
CDR3 DNA: TGTGCCAGTGACCCTCGGGGACAGAACACTGAAGCTTTCTTT; CDR3 protein: CASDPRGQNTEAFF; clone size: .; J gene: TRBJ1-1; D gene: .; V gene: TRBV9
CDR3 DNA: TGTGCCAGCAGACGTACAGGGGATGAAGCTTTCTTT; CDR3 protein: CASRRTGDEAFF; clone size: .; J gene: TRBJ1-1; D gene: TRBD1; V gene: TRBV12-3/TRBV12-4
CDR3 DNA: TGTGCCAGCAGCGAACGAGGGTACGAGCAGTACTTC; CDR3 protein: CASSERGYEQYF; clone size: .; J gene: TRBJ2-7; D gene: .; V gene: TRBV6-2/TRBV6-3
CDR3 DNA: TGCAGTGCTAGGAGGGGTTCTGAAGCGGGCTTC; CDR3 protein: CSARRGSEAGF; clone size: .; J gene: TRBJ1-2; D gene: .; V gene: TRBV20-1
CDR3 DNA: TGTGCCAGCACCTTAGGGGGTTTGAACACCGGGGAGCTGTTTTTT; CDR3 protein: CASTLGGLNTGELFF; clone size: .; J gene: TRBJ2-2; D gene: .; V gene: TRBV2
CDR3 DNA: TGTGCCAGCAGTTCTGACTTGGGCTCCTACAATGAGCAGTTCTTC; CDR3 protein: CASSSDLGSYNEQFF; clone size: once; J gene: TRBJ2-1; D gene: .; V gene: TRBV2
CDR3 DNA: TGTGCCAGCAGTCTAGGTACGAGCTATGGCTACACCTTC; CDR3 protein: CASSLGTSYGYTF; clone size: .; J gene: TRBJ1-2; D gene: .; V gene: TRBV6-5
CDR3 DNA: TGTGCCAGCAGCGTATACGACAGACCGAACACCGGGGAGCTGTTTTTT; CDR3 protein: CASSVYDRPNTGELFF; clone size: once; J gene: TRBJ2-2; D gene: .; V gene: TRBV9
CDR3 DNA: TGTGCCAGCTCACCACCAGGGGGATCCGGCCAGCCCCAGCATTTT; CDR3 protein: CASSPPGGSGQPQHF; clone size: .; J gene: TRBJ1-5; D gene: .; V gene: TRBV18
CDR3 DNA: TGTGCCAGCAGCTTAGACGGGACAAGCTCCTACGAGCAGTACTTC; CDR3 protein: CASSLDGTSSYEQYF; clone size: .; J gene: TRBJ2-7; D gene: .; V gene: TRBV11-3
CDR3 DNA: TGTGCCAGCAGTACCTTCGACAGGGGAGGAAGGATACAGCCCCAGCATTTT; CDR3 protein: CASSTFDRGGRIQPQHF; clone size: .; J gene: TRBJ1-5; D gene: TRBD1; V gene: TRBV27
CDR3 DNA: TGTGCCAGCAGTTATTATCAAGGACTTCGCACAGATACGCAGTATTTT; CDR3 protein: CASSYYQGLRTDTQYF; clone size: .; J gene: TRBJ2-3; D gene: .; V gene: TRBV6-5
CDR3 DNA: TGCGCCAGCAGCAGTAGGACAGGGGACACTGAAGCTTTCTTT; CDR3 protein: CASSSRTGDTEAFF; clone size: once; J gene: TRBJ1-1; D gene: TRBD1; V gene: TRBV5-1
CDR3 DNA: TGTGCCTGGACCCTTTTCGCAGGGGTGTATGGCTACACCTTC; CDR3 protein: CAWTLFAGVYGYTF; clone size: .; J gene: TRBJ1-2; D gene: .; V gene: TRBV30
CDR3 DNA: TGTGCCAGTAGTATAGCGGGTAGGAGCAATCAGCCCCAGCATTTT; CDR3 protein: CASSIAGRSNQPQHF; clone size: .; J gene: TRBJ1-5; D gene: .; V gene: TRBV19
CDR3 DNA: TGCGCCAGCAGCCAGGGTACGAGAGGGGTAGGGGGCGAGCAGTACTTC; CDR3 protein: CASSQGTRGVGGEQYF; clone size: once; J gene: TRBJ2-7; D gene: .; V gene: TRBV4-3
CDR3 DNA: TGTGCCAGCGCCACCTTCTCCTGGGACAAGAATTCACCCCTCCACTTT; CDR3 protein: CASATFSWDKNSPLHF; clone size: many; J gene: TRBJ1-6; D gene: .; V gene: TRBV5-5
CDR3 DNA: TGTGCCAGCTCACGAGAGGCTATCTCCTACAATGAGCAGTTCTTC; CDR3 protein: CASSREAISYNEQFF; clone size: .; J gene: TRBJ2-1; D gene: .; V gene: TRBV18
CDR3 DNA: TGCGCCAGCAGCCCCCGGTTGGTAGCGGGGGGTAGCTCCTACAATGAGCAGTTCTTC; CDR3 protein: CASSPRLVAGGSSYNEQFF; clone size: .; J gene: TRBJ2-1; D gene: TRBD2; V gene: TRBV4-3
CDR3 DNA: TGTGCCAGCAGTTGGGAGGTGGGGGTGGTGGCCAAAAACATTCAGTACTTC; CDR3 protein: CASSWEVGVVAKNIQYF; clone size: .; J gene: TRBJ2-4; D gene: .; V gene: TRBV11-2
CDR3 DNA: TGTGCCAGCAGTGATGACAGGGTGAGAGGCTACACCTTC; CDR3 protein: CASSDDRVRGYTF; clone size: .; J gene: TRBJ1-2; D gene: TRBD1; V gene: TRBV2
CDR3 DNA: TGTGCCAGCAGTCCGGGGGGGATGGGCACTGAAGCTTTCTTT; CDR3 protein: CASSPGGMGTEAFF; clone size: .; J gene: TRBJ1-1; D gene: .; V gene: TRBV6-5
CDR3 DNA: TGTGCCAGCTCACCCCCGCCGGAGTCATTCGCCTACGAGCAGTACTTC; CDR3 protein: CASSPPPESFAYEQYF; clone size: .; J gene: TRBJ2-7; D gene: .; V gene: TRBV18
CDR3 DNA: TGTGCCAGCAGCTTGGTAGGGGGTACATCTGAGACCCAGTACTTC; CDR3 protein: CASSLVGGTSETQYF; clone size: once; J gene: TRBJ2-5; D gene: .; V gene: TRBV5-4
CDR3 DNA: TGTGCCACCAGCAGAGATCTACTAGCGGGACTCGTATCGAGGGAGCAGTACTTC; CDR3 protein: CATSRDLLAGLVSREQYF; clone size: once; J gene: TRBJ2-7; D gene: TRBD2; V gene: TRBV15
CDR3 DNA: TGTGCCAGCAGCTTGGGAGACACCGGGGAGCTGTTTTTT; CDR3 protein: CASSLGDTGELFF; clone size: .; J gene: TRBJ2-2; D gene: .; V gene: TRBV5-6
CDR3 DNA: TGTGCCAGCAGTCCCATAGCCGGGGAGCTGTTTTTT; CDR3 protein: CASSPIAGELFF; clone size: .; J gene: TRBJ2-2; D gene: .; V gene: TRBV28
CDR3 DNA: TGTGCCACTTATATCGGAGCGGGAGTGAACTACGAGCAGTACTTC; CDR3 protein: CATYIGAGVNYEQYF; clone size: .; J gene: TRBJ2-7; D gene: TRBD2; V gene: TRBV28
CDR3 DNA: TGTGCCAGCAGCTTGTACCTCGGGGAGGTGGGCACTGAAGCTTTCTTT; CDR3 protein: CASSLYLGEVGTEAFF; clone size: .; J gene: TRBJ1-1; D gene: .; V gene: TRBV7-8
CDR3 DNA: TGTGCCAGCTCACCAGGTCCCCCAGAGAACACTGAAGCTTTCTTT; CDR3 protein: CASSPGPPENTEAFF; clone size: .; J gene: TRBJ1-1; D gene: .; V gene: TRBV18
CDR3 DNA: TGTGCCAGCAGCTTAGGACTAGCGCCCCACAATGAGCAGTTCTTC; CDR3 protein: CASSLGLAPHNEQFF; clone size: .; J gene: TRBJ2-1; D gene: TRBD2; V gene: TRBV13
CDR3 DNA: TGTGCCAGCAGTACCCCTGGCAGGGGCTCTGGAAACACCATATATTTT; CDR3 protein: CASSTPGRGSGNTIYF; clone size: .; J gene: TRBJ1-3; D gene: .; V gene: TRBV28
CDR3 DNA: TGTGCCAGCAGCTTAGGACAGTTTTTACCCACCGGGGAGCTGTTTTTT; CDR3 protein: CASSLGQFLPTGELFF; clone size: .; J gene: TRBJ2-2; D gene: .; V gene: TRBV7-2
CDR3 DNA: TGTGCCAGCAGGGGGGGTCGGATGAACACTGAAGCTTTCTTT; CDR3 protein: CASRGGRMNTEAFF; clone size: few; J gene: TRBJ1-1; D gene: .; V gene: TRBV2
CDR3 DNA: TGCGCCAGCAGTCTGACTAGCGGGGTCCGGAATGAGCAGTTCTTC; CDR3 protein: CASSLTSGVRNEQFF; clone size: once; J gene: TRBJ2-1; D gene: TRBD2; V gene: TRBV4-1
CDR3 DNA: TGTGCCAGCAGCCCAGCCCAGGGGACCGGCTACACCTTC; CDR3 protein: CASSPAQGTGYTF; clone size: .; J gene: TRBJ1-2; D gene: .; V gene: TRBV7-8